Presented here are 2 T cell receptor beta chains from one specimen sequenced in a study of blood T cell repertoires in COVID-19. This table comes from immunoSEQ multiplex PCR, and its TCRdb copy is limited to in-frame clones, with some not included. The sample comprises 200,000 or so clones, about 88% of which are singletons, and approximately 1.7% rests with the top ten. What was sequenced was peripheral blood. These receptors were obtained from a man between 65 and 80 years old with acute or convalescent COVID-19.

The CDR3: CASRPLAGDYNEQFF. CDR3 in DNA: TGTGCCAGCAGACCCCTAGCGGGAGACTACAATGAGCAGTTCTTC. The V and J genes are TRBV6-5 and TRBJ2-1, with TRBD2 matching 10 bases. This CDR3 has 15 amino acids. Trimming took 6 bases from V and 3 from J; bases not matched to a gene: 5. Germline V gene sequence: CDR1 MNHEY, CDR2 SVGAGI.

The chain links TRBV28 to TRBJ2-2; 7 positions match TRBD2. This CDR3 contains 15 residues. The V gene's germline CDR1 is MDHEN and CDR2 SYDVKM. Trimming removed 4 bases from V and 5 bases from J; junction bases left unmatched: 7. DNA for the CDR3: TGTGCCAGCAGTTCGGGCGGGAGTGGGACCGGGGAGCTGTTTTTT. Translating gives CASSSGGSGTGELFF.